This paragraph reports one T cell receptor (beta chain). What it binds is not known. This entry comes from a study of T cell responses to AZD1222 COVID-19 vaccine. Study conclusions and caveats: Donors, mostly white British, included more females; clonal diversity was possibly underestimated. Seropositivity was recorded at baseline in only 6 or 7 AZD1222 recipients. Repertoire sampling was restricted to post-peak T cell response timepoints. Vaccine-associated CD4 TCRs ranged over spike, dominating at 160-218 and 743-854.

Data came from immunoSEQ multiplex PCR; TCRdb stores just in-frame clones and leaves some out. The sample includes some 170,000 clones, approximately 90% of them seen just once. The clonotype was recovered from an adult who received the MenACWY meningococcal vaccine as a control. The sequencing used peripheral blood, collected 28 days after the second dose of the MenACWY control vaccine.

The DNA for the CDR3 is TGCGCCAGCAGCCAAGTCGGGGTTAGCGTCCCAAATTCGGTCGGCGAGCAGTACTTC. Encoded protein: CASSQVGVSVPNSVGEQYF. This chain links TRBV4-3 with TRBJ2-7, with D possibly TRBD2 on 5 matching bases. Germline CDR1 LGHNA, CDR2 YSLEER. The CDR3 contains 19 residues. V was pared by 1 base and J by 6 bases, with 28 bases between.